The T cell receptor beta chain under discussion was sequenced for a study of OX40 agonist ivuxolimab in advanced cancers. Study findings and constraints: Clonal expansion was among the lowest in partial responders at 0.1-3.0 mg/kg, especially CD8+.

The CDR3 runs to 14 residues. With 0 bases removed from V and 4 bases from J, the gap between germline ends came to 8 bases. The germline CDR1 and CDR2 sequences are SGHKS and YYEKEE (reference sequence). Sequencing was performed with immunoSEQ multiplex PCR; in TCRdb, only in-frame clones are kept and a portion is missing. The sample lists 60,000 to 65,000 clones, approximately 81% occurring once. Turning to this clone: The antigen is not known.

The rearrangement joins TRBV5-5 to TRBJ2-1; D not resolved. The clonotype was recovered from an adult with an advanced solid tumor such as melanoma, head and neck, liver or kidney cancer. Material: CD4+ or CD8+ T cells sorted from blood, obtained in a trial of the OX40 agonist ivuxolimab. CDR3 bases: TGTGCCAGCAGCTTGGTGGTAGTTTACAATGAGCAGTTCTTC. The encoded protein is CASSLVVVYNEQFF.